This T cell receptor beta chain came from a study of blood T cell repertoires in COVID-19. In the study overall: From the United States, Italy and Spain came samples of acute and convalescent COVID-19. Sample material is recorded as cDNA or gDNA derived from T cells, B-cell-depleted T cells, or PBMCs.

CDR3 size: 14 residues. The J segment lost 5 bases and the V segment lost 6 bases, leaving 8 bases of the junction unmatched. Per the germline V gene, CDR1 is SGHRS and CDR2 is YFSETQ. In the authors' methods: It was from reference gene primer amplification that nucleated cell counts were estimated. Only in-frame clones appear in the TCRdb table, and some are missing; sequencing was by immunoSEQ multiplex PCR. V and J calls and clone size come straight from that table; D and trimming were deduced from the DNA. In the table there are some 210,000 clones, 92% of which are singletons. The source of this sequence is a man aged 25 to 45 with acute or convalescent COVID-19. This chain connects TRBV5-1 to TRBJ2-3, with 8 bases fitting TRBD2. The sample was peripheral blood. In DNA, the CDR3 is TGCGCCAGCAATGACGGGGGGGCCGTAGATACGCAGTATTTT. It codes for CASNDGGAVDTQYF.